Here is one T cell receptor (beta chain) with its context. Its target antigen remains unknown. No much larger clonotype is one base removed from it; base qualities were not supplied. The intended sense of this specimen's treatment or condition label: approximately nine-day PBMC culture with coronavirus spike peptide pools or control peptides (ViraFEST assay). The study used the ViraFEST assay, which expanded antigen-specific T cells with peptide pools and then identified expanded clonotypes by TCR sequencing. The convalescent patients' positive SARS-CoV-2 PCR tests fell between March and December 2020, which was before the Alpha, Beta and Delta variants emerged in the United States. About 1.8 million PBMCs per well were cultured in IMDM with approximately 5.5% human AB serum and about 9.7 IU/ml IL-2, plus 10 ug/ml peptide pools. On days 3 and 7, half of the culture medium was replaced with fresh IL-2-containing medium. After 10 days of culture, CD4+ T cells were isolated by negative selection using the EasySep CD4+ T cell isolation kit. Ficoll-Paque Plus gradient centrifugation was used to isolate PBMCs from whole blood, and the isolated PBMCs were then either used fresh or cryopreserved at -140C. Triplicate wells were generally used for each culture condition.

This sample was included in a study of vaccination and CD4 T cells after COVID-19 (dated by TCRdb to the early 2020s). Some background on the complete study: Every convalescent patient had a positive nasal swab PCR test for SARS-CoV-2, with mild disease in 9 or 10 patients and severe disease in one. The spike-specific CD4+ TCR repertoire was compared before and after mRNA vaccination in over 9 COVID-19 convalescent patients and a handful of infection-naive healthy vaccine recipients. Two doses of either the Pfizer-BioNTech BNT162b2 vaccine (n=8) or the Moderna mRNA-1273 vaccine (n=2) were administered to participants. Overlapping spike peptide pools from SARS-CoV-2 and from the common cold coronaviruses HCoV-NL63, HCoV-OC43 and HCoV-229E were used as culture stimuli. The convalescent cohort included six males and four females, with two Hispanic individuals, seven Caucasians, two Asians and one multiracial person. The time from the second vaccine dose to post-vaccine blood sampling had a median of roughly 79 days and ranged from about 14 to 241 days. In control cultures, a CEFX viral epitope pool was used as positive control, an HIV-1 Nef peptide pool was used as negative control, or no peptide was added. Post-COVID blood samples from convalescent patients were collected a median of around 100 days after diagnosis, with a range of roughly 30 to 170 days. Study-level results and caveats: Only a relatively small number of convalescent patients were included in the study, and early timepoints following natural infection were not analyzed. The median count of SARS-CoV-2-reactive clonotypes went up from around 21 after infection to 30 to 40 after vaccination, although the change was not significant. In convalescent patients, a median approximately 89% of post-vaccine SARS-CoV-2-reactive clones were detected only after vaccination, suggesting vaccine-specific priming. Nearly all vaccine-specific clones in convalescent patients (304 of 307) were mono-reactive for SARS-CoV-2 spike rather than cross-reactive with common cold coronaviruses.

Library generation was performed with PCR. DNA from cultured CD4+ T cells was subjected to TCR sequencing with the Oncomine TCR Beta short-read assay at the Johns Hopkins FTIC core. Genomic DNA was extracted from the cultured CD4+ T cells with the QIAamp micro DNA kit. Oncomine TCR Beta libraries from cultured CD4+ T cells were pooled using unique dual indexes and sequenced on an Illumina iSeq 100. The authors' analysis ran thus. Non-productive sequences were filtered out, and CDR3s that did not start with C, did not end with F or W, or were shorter than 7 amino acids were discarded. The MANAFEST web application was used to identify antigen-specific clonotypes by comparing peptide-stimulated wells against reference wells and other culture wells. To be called positive, a clone needed an FDR below 0.05, an odds ratio above 5, and a productive frequency above 0.1% in at least two of three replicate wells. Cross-reactive clonotypes were defined as significantly expanded in both SARS-CoV-2 spike wells and at least one common cold coronavirus spike condition. Using R version 3.6.1, CDR3 homology was evaluated through Levenshtein distances (stringdist) along with unrooted phylogenetic trees (ape). TCRdb applied fastp at Q25 and MiXCR to the public reads, then kept only in-frame beta chains. For every CDR3 protein sequence, its rows merge into one entry that carries the most common genes and DNA. None of the V and J calls come from the authors' own analysis; TCRdb made them. In all, the sample holds under 15,000 distinct CDR3 sequences, and 58% of those were seen once. The ten most abundant clones make up over 25% of the sample.

Based on the germline V gene, the CDR1 and CDR2 sequences are SGHTA and FQGNSA. Counted from cysteine to phenylalanine, this CDR3 has 13 amino acids. Only CDR3 DNA remains: 39 bases, in frame from the first base. V lost 4 bases and J lost 6 bases, and the count of bases not matched to a germline gene is 0. The receptor's source is a human donor who had recovered from COVID-19. Input material: CD4+ T cells from blood, cultured in vitro. The chain couples TRBV7-2 to TRBJ2-2; 9 bases in between match TRBD1. The nucleotide sequence is TGTGCCAGCAGCTGGACAGGGGCCGGGGAGCTGTTTTTT. Its translation reads: CASSWTGAGELFF.